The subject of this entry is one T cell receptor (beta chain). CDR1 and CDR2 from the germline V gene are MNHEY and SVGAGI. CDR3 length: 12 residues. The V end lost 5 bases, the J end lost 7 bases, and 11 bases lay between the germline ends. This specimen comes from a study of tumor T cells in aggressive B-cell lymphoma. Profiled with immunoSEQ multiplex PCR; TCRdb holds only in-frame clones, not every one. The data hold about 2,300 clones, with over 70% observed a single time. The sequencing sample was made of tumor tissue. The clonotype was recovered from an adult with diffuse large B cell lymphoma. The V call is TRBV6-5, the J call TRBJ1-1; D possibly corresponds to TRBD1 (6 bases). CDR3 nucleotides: TGTGCCAGCAGTCGGGGGGCGGTTGAAGCTTTCTTT. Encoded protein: CASSRGAVEAFF.